The rows below give T cell receptor beta chains drawn from one sample of a study of shared clonotypes between healthy human individuals. Assay used: immunoSEQ multiplex PCR; TCRdb lists only in-frame clones, some missing. Of about 590,000 clones in the sample, roughly 96% were seen once. Sequencing used naive CD8+ T cells sorted from blood. These receptors were collected from a young woman in good health. Each CDR3 is given with its conserved first and last residue. Fields, in order: D gene, J gene, V gene, clone size, CDR3 protein, CDR3 DNA. D genes are given only for firm matches. Some rows mark clone size as missing; the rest say once, few, many or name a class of expanded clone.

- | TRBJ1-1 | TRBV7-9 | - | CASSLSIGLREAFF | TGTGCCAGCAGCTTAAGTATTGGGCTTAGAGAAGCTTTCTTT
- | TRBJ1-5 | TRBV5-1 | - | CASSFKRGFNQPQHF | TGCGCCAGCAGCTTCAAGCGCGGTTTCAATCAGCCCCAGCATTTT
TRBD2 | TRBJ2-1 | TRBV4-1 | - | CASSQDPGGSGGEQFF | TGCGCCAGCAGCCAAGATCCGGGAGGGTCGGGGGGTGAGCAGTTCTTC
- | TRBJ2-3 | TRBV27 | - | CASSLGGWSTDTQYF | TGTGCCAGCAGTTTGGGCGGGTGGAGCACAGATACGCAGTATTTT
- | TRBJ2-7 | TRBV5-3 | - | CARSLPLGPYEQYF | TGTGCCAGAAGCCTTCCCTTGGGACCCTACGAGCAGTACTTC
TRBD1 | TRBJ2-7 | TRBV27 | - | CASSNYGQGQGTLPFYEQYF | TGTGCCAGCAGTAACTACGGACAGGGCCAGGGTACCCTTCCATTTTACGAGCAGTACTTC
- | TRBJ1-2 | TRBV25-1 | - | CASSDVGDYGYTF | TGTGCCAGCAGTGACGTAGGGGACTATGGCTACACCTTC
- | TRBJ2-1 | TRBV7-2 | - | CASSVLYSSYNEQFF | TGTGCCAGCAGCGTACTCTACAGCTCCTACAATGAGCAGTTCTTC
TRBD2 | TRBJ2-2 | TRBV27 | - | CASRLAGGFGELFF | TGTGCCAGCAGACTAGCGGGAGGATTCGGGGAGCTGTTTTTT
TRBD1 | TRBJ1-1 | TRBV30 | few | CAWTYRGRWTEAFF | TGTGCCTGGACCTACAGGGGGCGATGGACTGAAGCTTTCTTT
- | TRBJ2-3 | TRBV28 | - | CASSSPRERNRGTDTQYF | TGTGCCAGCAGTTCCCCCCGGGAACGCAACAGAGGCACAGATACGCAGTATTTT
TRBD1 | TRBJ2-1 | TRBV27 | - | CASSPSTGTLHNEQFF | TGTGCCAGCAGTCCATCGACAGGGACACTCCACAATGAGCAGTTCTTC
TRBD1 | TRBJ1-5 | TRBV2 | - | CASSRGGDNQPQHF | TGTGCCAGCAGCAGGGGGGGGGACAATCAGCCCCAGCATTTT
- | TRBJ2-7 | TRBV19 | once | CASSIRDTDSYEQYF | TGTGCCAGTAGTATCAGGGACACTGACTCCTACGAGCAGTACTTC
TRBD2 | TRBJ2-1 | TRBV11-2 | - | CASSTLAGGHNEQFF | TGTGCCAGCAGCACGCTGGCGGGGGGCCACAATGAGCAGTTCTTC
- | TRBJ1-5 | TRBV4-1 | - | CASSPREWSNQPQHF | TGCGCCAGCAGCCCCCGCGAGTGGAGCAATCAGCCCCAGCATTTT
- | TRBJ2-1 | TRBV11-2 | - | CASSLDQGGLYNEQFF | TGTGCCAGCAGCTTAGATCAGGGGGGCCTCTACAATGAGCAGTTCTTC
- | TRBJ2-2 | TRBV28 | - | CASRMTFQNTGELFF | TGTGCCAGCAGGATGACATTCCAGAACACCGGGGAGCTGTTTTTT
- | TRBJ2-3 | TRBV5-4 | - | CASSLEGDTQYF | TGTGCCAGCAGCTTGGAAGGAGATACGCAGTATTTT
- | TRBJ2-7 | TRBV4-1 | - | CASSQDYSQQYF | TGCGCCAGCAGCCAAGATTACTCACAGCAGTACTTC
- | TRBJ2-4 | TRBV6-6 | - | CASSYSVSGVTNIQYF | TGTGCCAGCAGTTACTCGGTGTCGGGAGTTACGAACATTCAGTACTTC
TRBD2 | TRBJ2-2 | TRBV5-4 | - | CASSPSGRGNTGELFF | TGTGCCAGCAGCCCTAGCGGGAGAGGCAACACCGGGGAGCTGTTTTTT
TRBD1 | TRBJ2-1 | TRBV9 | - | CASSETTGVPDEQFF | TGTGCCAGCAGCGAGACCACAGGGGTCCCCGATGAGCAGTTCTTC
- | TRBJ2-2 | TRBV4-1 | - | CASSGGANTGELFF | TGCGCCAGCAGCGGCGGGGCGAACACCGGGGAGCTGTTTTTT
- | TRBJ2-2 | TRBV5-6 | - | CASILGITGELFF | TGTGCCAGCATCCTTGGGATTACCGGGGAGCTGTTTTTT
- | TRBJ2-3 | TRBV7-9 | - | CASSLGGIGDTDTQYF | TGTGCCAGCAGCTTAGGTGGAATCGGGGACACAGATACGCAGTATTTT
TRBD1 | TRBJ2-5 | TRBV6-5 | - | CASSYQGAQETQYF | TGTGCCAGCAGTTATCAGGGGGCGCAAGAGACCCAGTACTTC
TRBD1 | TRBJ2-3 | TRBV5-1 | - | CASSLVPGQGASDTQYF | TGCGCCAGCAGCTTGGTGCCTGGACAGGGGGCGTCAGATACGCAGTATTTT
- | TRBJ2-1 | TRBV28 | - | CASRFASAAGHEQFF | TGTGCCAGCCGGTTCGCCTCGGCAGCTGGGCATGAGCAGTTCTTC
- | TRBJ2-6 | TRBV30 | once | CACHRERTNVLTF | TGTGCCTGCCACCGGGAGAGAACCAACGTCCTGACTTTC
- | TRBJ1-3 | TRBV1 | once | CTSSQDVARDSGNTIYF | TGCACCAGCAGCCAAGATGTCGCCAGGGACTCTGGAAACACCATATATTTT
TRBD2 | TRBJ2-1 | TRBV19 | - | CASSMGGTSGSSYNEQFF | TGTGCCAGTAGTATGGGCGGGACTAGCGGGAGCTCCTACAATGAGCAGTTCTTC
- | TRBJ1-2 | TRBV28 | few | CASSHTGGYTF | TGTGCCAGCAGTCACACAGGGGGCTACACCTTC
- | TRBJ1-2 | TRBV19 | - | CATRDTDGYTF | TGTGCCACCCGGGACACTGACGGCTACACCTTC
- | TRBJ2-2 | TRBV27 | - | CASSSISGELFF | TGTGCCAGCAGTTCAATCTCCGGGGAGCTGTTTTTT
TRBD2 | TRBJ2-7 | TRBV7-6 | - | CASSKSAGGPPGEQYF | TGTGCCAGCAGCAAATCAGCGGGAGGGCCCCCTGGCGAGCAGTACTTC
- | TRBJ1-1 | TRBV29-1 | - | CSVHRENTEAFF | TGCAGCGTTCATAGGGAGAACACTGAAGCTTTCTTT
TRBD2 | TRBJ2-5 | TRBV7-9 | - | CASSLAGETQYF | TGTGCCAGCAGCCTAGCGGGAGAGACCCAGTACTTC
- | TRBJ2-7 | TRBV19 | - | CASSIARGDGYEQYF | TGTGCCAGTAGTATCGCCAGGGGCGATGGGTACGAGCAGTACTTC
- | TRBJ2-7 | TRBV10-3 | - | CAISAPLGGTYEQYF | TGTGCCATCAGTGCCCCGCTGGGCGGGACCTACGAGCAGTACTTC
- | TRBJ2-3 | TRBV4-1 | - | CASSQDSWTDTQYF | TGCGCCAGCAGCCAAGATTCGTGGACAGATACGCAGTATTTT
TRBD1 | TRBJ2-7 | TRBV27 | - | CASSFGAGGLSYEQYF | TGTGCCAGCAGCTTTGGGGCAGGGGGCCTGTCCTACGAGCAGTACTTC
TRBD2 | TRBJ2-3 | TRBV27 | - | CASSLFPIVSGSSNTQYF | TGTGCCAGCAGTTTATTCCCCATTGTTAGCGGGAGTTCCAATACGCAGTATTTT
- | TRBJ2-7 | TRBV6-1 | - | CASTDSYEQYF | TGTGCCAGCACAGACTCCTACGAGCAGTACTTC
- | TRBJ1-1 | TRBV19 | - | CASIPREANSEAFF | TGTGCCAGTATTCCCCGGGAGGCCAACTCTGAAGCTTTCTTT
TRBD2 | TRBJ2-3 | TRBV5-1 | - | CASSLQLAALTDTQYF | TGCGCCAGCAGCTTGCAACTAGCGGCTCTCACAGATACGCAGTATTTT
TRBD1 | TRBJ1-5 | TRBV7-9 | - | CASSPDRGNQPQHF | TGTGCCAGCAGCCCTGACAGGGGCAATCAGCCCCAGCATTTT
- | TRBJ1-1 | TRBV28 | - | CASSSFMNTEAFF | TGTGCCAGCAGTTCTTTCATGAACACTGAAGCTTTCTTT
TRBD1 | TRBJ1-3 | TRBV29-1 | - | CSVEGWQGAGNTIYF | TGCAGCGTTGAAGGTTGGCAGGGGGCTGGAAACACCATATATTTT
- | TRBJ2-2 | TRBV27 | once | CASSSGQNTGELFF | TGTGCCAGCAGTAGCGGGCAGAACACCGGGGAGCTGTTTTTT
TRBD2 | TRBJ2-7 | TRBV7-9 | - | CASSPGGPYEQYF | TGTGCCAGCAGCCCGGGGGGTCCCTACGAGCAGTACTTC
- | TRBJ1-1 | TRBV29-1 | - | CSVRQDQAFF | TGCAGCGTAAGACAGGATCAAGCTTTCTTT
- | TRBJ2-7 | TRBV27 | - | CASSSGEAYEQYF | TGTGCCAGCAGTTCAGGGGAAGCCTACGAGCAGTACTTC
- | TRBJ1-5 | TRBV5-1 | - | CASSFHQGPNQPQHF | TGCGCCAGCAGCTTTCATCAGGGACCAAATCAGCCCCAGCATTTT
- | TRBJ1-2 | TRBV13 | - | CASSLRIGNYGYTF | TGTGCCAGCAGTCTTCGGATAGGTAACTATGGCTACACCTTC